Listed below are T cell receptor beta chains from one sample, sequenced in a study of shared clonotypes between healthy human individuals. Data came from immunoSEQ multiplex PCR; TCRdb stores just in-frame clones and leaves some out. Of some 2,100,000 clones listed, about 92% are singletons. Sequenced sample: naive CD8+ T cells from PBMCs. The receptor set was obtained from a man aged 18 to 30 in good health. Some clones in this sample may be carry-over from other donors' samples. Each CDR3 is given with its conserved first and last residue. The order of the fields is clone size, J gene, D gene, V gene, CDR3 protein, CDR3 DNA. D genes are given only for firm matches. For some rows the clone size is stated as once, few or many, or as a class when expanded; others skip it.

>-|TRBJ2-1|TRBD2|TRBV7-8
CASTPRDGLAGLNEQFF
TGTGCCAGCACCCCTCGGGACGGGCTAGCGGGACTCAATGAGCAGTTCTTC
>-|TRBJ2-7|TRBD2|TRBV10-3
CAASNGTSGRDEQYF
TGTGCCGCCTCAAATGGGACTAGCGGGAGGGACGAGCAGTACTTC
>-|TRBJ2-5|-|TRBV11-3
CASSRWTHGAEQETQYF
TGTGCCAGCAGCCGCTGGACCCACGGGGCCGAGCAAGAGACCCAGTACTTC
>-|TRBJ2-5|TRBD1|TRBV2
CASSEALRGTGGRPETQYF
TGTGCCAGCAGTGAAGCGCTTCGGGGAACAGGGGGCCGCCCGGAGACCCAGTACTTC
>-|TRBJ1-3|-|TRBV10-3
CAIRRPFSGNTIYF
TGTGCCATCAGGCGGCCCTTCTCTGGAAACACCATATATTTT
>-|TRBJ2-1|-|TRBV7-2
CASSLFGGSNDNEQFF
TGTGCCAGCAGCTTATTCGGAGGGAGTAACGACAATGAGCAGTTCTTC
>-|TRBJ2-1|-|TRBV7-8
CASSLVLGESYNEQFF
TGTGCCAGCAGCTTAGTACTCGGGGAGTCCTACAATGAGCAGTTCTTC
>once|TRBJ2-7|-|TRBV11-2
CASSLAFLGTSRSYEQYF
TGTGCCAGCAGCTTAGCCTTCCTAGGGACCTCCCGATCCTACGAGCAGTACTTC
>-|TRBJ2-7|TRBD1|TRBV7-2
CASSLGTGLLGHEQYF
TGTGCCAGCAGCTTAGGGACAGGCCTCCTAGGCCACGAGCAGTACTTC
>once|TRBJ2-7|TRBD1|TRBV28
CASSFIMGDRGEQYF
TGTGCCAGCAGTTTTATTATGGGGGACAGAGGCGAGCAGTACTTC